This T cell receptor (beta chain) was sequenced in a study of T cells expressing NK-cell markers. TCRdb re-analyzed the 5' RACE reads; it lists each CDR3 protein once, without DNA. The table lists about 450,000 distinct CDR3 sequences. Germline V lookup: CDR1 SGHKS, CDR2 YYEKEE (reference sequence). This CDR3 spans 15 amino acids. This rearrangement joins TRBV5-5 to TRBJ2-3; TCRdb proposes TRBD2, but this gene call is untestable without DNA. Sample: blood T cells: a sorted CD56 or NKG2C T cell subset, CD4+ or CD8+ T cells, or bulk PBMC T cells (not recorded which). The clonotype was recovered from a woman between 18 and 70 years old in good health. This chain's CDR3 is CASSWVAESTDTQYF.